The 21 T cell receptor beta chains below were found in one sample sequenced in a study of technical replicates of blood from a handful of donors. Produced via immunoSEQ multiplex PCR; TCRdb's table is partial and in-frame only. The data hold approximately 73,000 clones, with around 95% observed a single time. Material: T cells isolated from PBMCs. Receptors were obtained from a human donor in good health.

The chain recombines TRBV5-1 with TRBJ2-2; 7 positions match TRBD2. Germline-derived CDR1 and CDR2 are SGHRS and YFSETQ. The trim removed 3 bases at V and 1 base at J, leaving 6 bases unmatched. There are 16 residues in the CDR3. CDR3 in amino acids: CASSSVSGLNTGELFF. CDR3 nucleotide sequence: TGCGCCAGCAGCTCTGTTAGCGGGCTGAACACCGGGGAGCTGTTTTTT.

J is TRBJ2-3 and V is TRBV2, with D perhaps matching TRBD1 (6 bases). Trimming took off 5 bases at V and 0 bases at J, with 12 bases between the two ends. CDR3 length equals 15 residues. Germline values: CDR1 SNHLY, CDR2 FYNNEI. The CDR3 region is CASSQQGTSTDTQYF. The CDR3 nucleotides read TGTGCCAGCAGTCAACAGGGAACTAGCACAGATACGCAGTATTTT.

This chain uses TRBV28 with TRBJ2-2; perhaps TRBD1 as D (5 bases). Germline V CDR1 and CDR2: MDHEN, SYDVKM. This CDR3 is 15 amino acids long. V lost 7 bases to trimming and J lost 4 bases, with 16 bases between them. CDR3 coding DNA: TGTGCCAGCACCCGTGGTAGGGGCGGCACCGGGGAGCTGTTTTTT. Residues: CASTRGRGGTGELFF.

The table lists this clone with a few counts. V usage is TRBV5-1 and J usage is TRBJ1-1; TRBD1 is a possible D gene (5 bases). Looked up from germline, CDR1 is SGHRS and CDR2 is YFSETQ. V was cut by 0 bases and J by 0 bases, with 6 bases left in between. The CDR3 covers 14 residues. CDR3 nucleotide sequence: TGCGCCAGCAGCTTGGCAGGGATGAACACTGAAGCTTTCTTT. Its protein product is CASSLAGMNTEAFF. The variable domain in full, completed from reference TRBV5-1 and TRBJ1-1, reads KAGVTQTPRYLIKTRGQQVTLSCSPISGHRSVSWYQQTPGQGLQFLFEYFSETQRNKGNFPGRFSGRQFSNSRSEMNVSTLELGDSALYLCASSLAGMNTEAFFGQGTRLTVV.

V usage is TRBV5-8 and J usage is TRBJ2-1; 8 positions agree with TRBD2. The V gene's germline CDR1 is SGHTS and CDR2 YDEGEE. V dropped 4 bases and J dropped 2; count of bases not matched to a gene: 8. The CDR3 has 16 residues. CDR3 coding DNA: TGTGCCAGCAGCCTTAAGCGGGAGAGTACCTACAATGAGCAGTTCTTC. Encoded protein: CASSLKRESTYNEQFF.

This sequence joins TRBV19 and TRBJ1-3; TRBD1 is a possible D gene (5 bases). The CDR3 extends over 14 amino acids. Germline V lookup: CDR1 LNHDA, CDR2 SQIVND (reference sequence). Trimming shortened V by 9 bases and J by 3 bases, and 15 bases separated the two germline ends. CDR3 amino acids: CASTTVYRGNTIYF. The CDR3 DNA sequence: TGTGCCAGCACGACAGTGTACCGTGGAAACACCATATATTTT.

The chain has TRBV5-4 and TRBJ2-7; D perhaps matches TRBD2 (6 bases). V lost 2 bases, J lost 2 bases, and 11 bases lay in between. The V gene's germline CDR1 is SGHNT and CDR2 YYREEE (reference sequence). This CDR3 spans 14 amino acids. Here the CDR3 reads CASSLGGATYEQYF. DNA of the CDR3: TGTGCCAGCAGCTTAGGCGGGGCCACCTACGAGCAGTACTTC.

The rearrangement uses TRBV27 and TRBJ2-7; 7 nucleotides align to TRBD2. The germline V gene encodes CDR1 MNHEY and CDR2 SMNVEV (reference sequence). J lost 0 bases, V lost 6 bases, and 2 bases had no gene match. CDR3 length equals 13 residues. CDR3 nucleotides: TGTGCCAGCAGCCTAGCGGTCTCCTACGAGCAGTACTTC. It translates to CASSLAVSYEQYF.

The chain carries TRBV5-5 and TRBJ2-3; the match to TRBD2 covers 7 bases. Germline V gene lookup returns CDR1 SGHKS and CDR2 YYEKEE (reference sequence). The CDR3 loop spans 15 amino acids. The V and J ends lost 2 bases and 3 bases, in that order; junction bases with no gene match: 6. CDR3 nucleotide sequence: TGTGCCAGCAGCTTCCGGGGGGTGAGGACAGATACGCAGTATTTT. Translation gives CASSFRGVRTDTQYF.

This clone has a single count. This rearrangement joins TRBV5-1 to TRBJ2-7, with 8 bases fitting TRBD1. With 2 bases clipped from V and 0 bases from J, the junction kept 7 bases outside the gene matches. This CDR3 has 16 residues. CDR1 and CDR2 (germline): SGHRS, YFSETQ. The CDR3 sequence: CASSLLRGPSSYEQYF. The CDR3 DNA sequence: TGCGCCAGCAGCTTACTCAGGGGGCCAAGCTCCTACGAGCAGTACTTC.

V gene TRBV15 combines with J gene TRBJ2-7; tentative D call: TRBD1 (6 bases). The CDR3 is made up of 15 amino acids. Trimming pared 7 bases from V and 0 bases from J, leaving 16 bases between. From germline, CDR1 is LNHNV and CDR2 YYDKDF (reference sequence). CDR3 sequence: CATTEKQGFSYEQYF. The CDR3 bases are TGTGCCACCACCGAAAAACAGGGATTCTCCTACGAGCAGTACTTC.

This clone occurred once. In nucleotides, the CDR3 is TGTGCCAGCAGTTTATGGGCAGGGGGCGAGCAGTACTTC. Its protein product is CASSLWAGGEQYF. J is TRBJ2-7 and V is TRBV27; TRBD1 agrees at 7 bases. Trimming at V came to 1 base and at J to 6 bases, leaving 3 bases not matched to a gene. CDR1 is MNHEY and CDR2 is SMNVEV in the germline V gene (reference sequence). The CDR3 has 13 amino acids.

The chain has TRBV27 and TRBJ1-1; TRBD1 agrees at 7 bases. The CDR3 length is 16 residues. The V and J ends lost 5 bases and 0 bases, in that order; junction bases with no gene match: 9. Germline loops: CDR1 MNHEY, CDR2 SMNVEV (reference sequence). In nucleotides, the CDR3 is TGTGCCAGCAGTACCCGGGACAGCTACATGAACACTGAAGCTTTCTTT. As protein: CASSTRDSYMNTEAFF.

The rearrangement links TRBV4-1 to TRBJ1-3; D call uncertain. Per germline, CDR1 MGHRA and CDR2 YSYEKL. This CDR3 contains 15 residues. The ends were cut back, 0 bases at V and 7 bases at J, with 13 bases in the middle. The CDR3 DNA reads as TGCGCCAGCAGCCAAGATCAGGTTTCGGATAACACCATATATTTT. Its protein is CASSQDQVSDNTIYF.

This chain links TRBV15 with TRBJ2-2, with TRBD1 matching over 7 bases. J gave up 5 bases and V 2 bases, and 8 bases lay outside the gene matches. CDR3 length: 16 amino acids. The germline V gene has CDR1 LNHNV and CDR2 YYDKDF (reference sequence). The CDR3 region is CATSRYSQGRTGELFF. The CDR3 DNA is TGTGCCACCAGCAGATATTCACAGGGGCGGACCGGGGAGCTGTTTTTT.

The chain has TRBV19 and TRBJ1-1, with a weak D call TRBD1 (5 bases). V lost 0 bases and J lost 1, with 6 bases in between. This CDR3 comprises 14 residues. Germline-derived CDR1 and CDR2 are LNHDA and SQIVND (reference sequence). The CDR3 nucleotides are TGTGCCAGTAGTATAGAGGGGGGGAACACTGAAGCTTTCTTT. Translating gives CASSIEGGNTEAFF.

The chain recombines TRBV7-8 with TRBJ1-2; D is ambiguous. Germline V lookup: CDR1 SGHVS, CDR2 FQNEAQ. CDR3 length: 15 amino acids. Trimming took off 2 bases at V and 6 bases at J, with 16 bases between the two ends. CDR3 residues: CASSLIAPYGHGYTF. Here the CDR3 DNA reads TGTGCCAGCAGCTTAATAGCACCCTATGGCCATGGCTACACCTTC.

The chain has TRBV6-1 and TRBJ1-5; D might be TRBD1 (6 bases). This CDR3 is 14 amino acids long. Germline CDR1 reads MNHNS; CDR2 reads SASEGT. Trimming cost V 4 bases and J 7 bases, with 14 bases left between them. The CDR3 nucleotides are TGTGCCAGCAGTGTCGGGGAGGGGGGGCAGCCCCAGCATTTT. Its translation is CASSVGEGGQPQHF.

The V call is TRBV12-5, the J call TRBJ1-2; 8 nucleotides line up with TRBD1. This CDR3 comprises 13 residues. CDR1 LGHNT and CDR2 FRNRAP come from the germline V gene. Unmatched junction bases numbered 2, after V lost 1 base and J lost 7 bases. For the CDR3, the DNA is TGTGCTAGTGGTTTGGGACAGGGGTCTGGCTACACCTTC. Amino acid sequence: CASGLGQGSGYTF.

This chain links TRBV6-1 with TRBJ2-2; the D is unclear. The CDR3 length is 15 residues. Germline V gene data show CDR1 as MNHNS and CDR2 as SASEGT. Deletions cut 4 bases from V and 1 base from J, with 10 bases between. The CDR3 loop reads CASSAGRLNTGELFF. In DNA, the CDR3 is TGTGCCAGCAGTGCCGGCAGGTTGAACACCGGGGAGCTGTTTTTT.

J is TRBJ1-1 and V is TRBV18; D is uncertain. The CDR3 runs to 12 residues. Germline V gene sequence: CDR1 KGHSH, CDR2 LQKENI. Trimming stripped 6 bases from V and 3 bases from J, with 8 bases between. The CDR3 region is CASSKEYTEAFF. The CDR3 nucleotides are TGTGCCAGCTCGAAGGAGTACACTGAAGCTTTCTTT.